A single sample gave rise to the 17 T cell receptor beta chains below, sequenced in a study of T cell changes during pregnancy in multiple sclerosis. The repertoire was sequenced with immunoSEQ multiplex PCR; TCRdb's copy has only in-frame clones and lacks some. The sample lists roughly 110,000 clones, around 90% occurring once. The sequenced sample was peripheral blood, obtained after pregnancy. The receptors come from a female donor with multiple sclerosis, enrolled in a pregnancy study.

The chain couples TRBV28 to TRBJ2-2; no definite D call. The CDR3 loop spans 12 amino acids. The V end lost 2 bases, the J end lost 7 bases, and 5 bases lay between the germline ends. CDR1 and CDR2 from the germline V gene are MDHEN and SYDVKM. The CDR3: CASSLGGGELFF. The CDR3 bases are TGTGCCAGCAGTTTAGGCGGCGGGGAGCTGTTTTTT.

CDR3 amino acids: CSVGGGSLQGGDYGYTF. The CDR3 DNA follows: TGCAGCGTTGGGGGGGGATCATTGCAGGGAGGCGACTATGGCTACACCTTC. V is TRBV29-1 and J is TRBJ1-2, with D possibly TRBD1 on 5 matching bases. Germline V gene data show CDR1 as SQVTM and CDR2 as ANQGSEA. The CDR3 is 17 residues long. Trimming left V 4 bases short and J 3 bases short, with 24 bases between.

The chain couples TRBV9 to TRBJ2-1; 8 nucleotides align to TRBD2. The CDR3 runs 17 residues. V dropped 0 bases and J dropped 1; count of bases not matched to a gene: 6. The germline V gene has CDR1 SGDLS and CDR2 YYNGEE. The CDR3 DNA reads TGTGCCAGCAGCGTAGAGGTGGCGGGAGGATCCTACAATGAGCAGTTCTTC. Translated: CASSVEVAGGSYNEQFF.

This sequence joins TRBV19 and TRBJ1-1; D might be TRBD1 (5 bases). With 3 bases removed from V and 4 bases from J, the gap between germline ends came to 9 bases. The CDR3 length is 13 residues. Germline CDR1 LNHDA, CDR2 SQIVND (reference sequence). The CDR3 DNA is TGTGCCAGTAGTATTGAAAGGGGCACTGAAGCTTTCTTT. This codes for CASSIERGTEAFF. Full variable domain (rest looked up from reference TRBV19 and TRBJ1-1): DGGITQSPKYLFRKEGQNVTLSCEQNLNHDAMYWYRQDPGQGLRLIYYSQIVNDFQKGDIAEGYSVSREKKESFPLTVTSAQKNPTAFYLCASSIERGTEAFFGQGTRLTVV.

CDR3 loop: CASSVQGGSPLHF. CDR3 bases: TGTGCCAGCAGCGTACAGGGAGGCTCACCCCTCCACTTT. The chain uses TRBV9 and TRBJ1-6; D may be TRBD1 (5 bases). This CDR3 region has 13 residues. The ends were cut back, 1 base at V and 10 bases at J, with 9 bases in the middle. Per the germline V gene, CDR1 is SGDLS and CDR2 is YYNGEE.

As DNA, the CDR3 is TGTGCCAGCAGGAGGAGCGATGAGCAGTTCTTC. Translating gives CASRRSDEQFF. The chain is built from TRBV28 and TRBJ2-1; unclear D gene. V lost 6 bases to trimming and J lost 8 bases, with 8 bases between them. The germline gives CDR1 MDHEN, CDR2 SYDVKM. This CDR3 is 11 amino acids long. Full variable domain (outside the CDR3, taken from reference TRBV28 and TRBJ2-1): DVKVTQSSRYLVKRTGEKVFLECVQDMDHENMFWYRQDPGLGLRLIYFSYDVKMKEKGDIPEGYSVSREKKERFSLILESASTNQTSMYLCASRRSDEQFFGPGTRLTVL.

The CDR3 DNA follows: TGTGCCAGCAGTTCAAACAGGGGCGGGAATGAAAAACTGTTTTTT. Translated, it gives CASSSNRGGNEKLFF. V gene TRBV6-6 combines with J gene TRBJ1-4; 7 bases fit TRBD1. After removal of 4 bases from V and 5 bases from J, the junction contained 7 bases not matched to a gene. The CDR3 runs 15 residues. CDR1 and CDR2 from the germline V gene are MNHNY and SVGAGI (reference sequence).

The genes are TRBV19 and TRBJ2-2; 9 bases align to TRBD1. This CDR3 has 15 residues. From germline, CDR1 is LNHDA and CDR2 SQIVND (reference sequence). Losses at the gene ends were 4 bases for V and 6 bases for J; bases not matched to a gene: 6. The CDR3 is CASSKWTGASGELFF. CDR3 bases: TGTGCCAGTAGTAAATGGACAGGGGCATCCGGGGAGCTGTTTTTT.

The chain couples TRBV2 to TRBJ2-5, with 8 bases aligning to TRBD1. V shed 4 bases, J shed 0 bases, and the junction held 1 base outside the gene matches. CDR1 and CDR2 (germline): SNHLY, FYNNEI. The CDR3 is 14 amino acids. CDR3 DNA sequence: TGTGCCAGCAGTGGGGACAGGTACCAAGAGACCCAGTACTTC. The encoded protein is CASSGDRYQETQYF.

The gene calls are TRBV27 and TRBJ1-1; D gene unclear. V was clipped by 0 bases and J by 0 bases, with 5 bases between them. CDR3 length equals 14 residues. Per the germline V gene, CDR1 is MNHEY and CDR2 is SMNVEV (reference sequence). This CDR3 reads CASSLSRVNTEAFF. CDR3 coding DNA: TGTGCCAGCAGTTTATCCCGGGTGAACACTGAAGCTTTCTTT.

In DNA, the CDR3 is TGTGCCAGCAGCCAATCCGGGGGGCTCAGTGAAAAACTGTTTTTT. This codes for CASSQSGGLSEKLFF. The chain employs TRBV4-2 and TRBJ1-4, with D possibly matching TRBD1 (6 bases). V was trimmed by 2 bases and J by 7 bases, leaving 14 bases between them. The CDR3 has 15 amino acids. Germline CDR1 and CDR2: LGHNA and YNFKEQ.

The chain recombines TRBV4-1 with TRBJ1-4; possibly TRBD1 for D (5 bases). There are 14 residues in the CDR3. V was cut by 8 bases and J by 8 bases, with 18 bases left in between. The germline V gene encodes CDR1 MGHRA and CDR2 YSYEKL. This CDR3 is CASAPGTPPEKLFF. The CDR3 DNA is TGCGCCAGCGCCCCCGGGACTCCCCCCGAAAAACTGTTTTTT.

CDR3 bases: TGTGCCAGCAGCTTACTAGGCCCCACAGATACGCAGTATTTT. As protein: CASSLLGPTDTQYF. The chain uses TRBV7-3 and TRBJ2-3; D is unclear. Germline lookup yields CDR1 SGHTA and CDR2 FQGTGA. CDR3 size: 14 residues. V lost 2 bases and J lost 2, with 8 bases in between.

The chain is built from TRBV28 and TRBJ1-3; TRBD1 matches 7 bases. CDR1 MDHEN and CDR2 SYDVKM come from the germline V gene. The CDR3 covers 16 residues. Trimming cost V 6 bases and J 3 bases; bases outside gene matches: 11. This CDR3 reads CASSSGRGGNGNTIYF. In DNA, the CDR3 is TGTGCCAGCAGCTCAGGGAGAGGGGGCAATGGAAACACCATATATTTT.

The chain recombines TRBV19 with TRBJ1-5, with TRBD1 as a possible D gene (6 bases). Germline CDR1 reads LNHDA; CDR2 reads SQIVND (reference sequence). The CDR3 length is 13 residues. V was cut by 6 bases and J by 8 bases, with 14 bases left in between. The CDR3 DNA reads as TGTGCCAGTAGAGGACAGTTTACTGAGCCCCAGCATTTT. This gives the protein CASRGQFTEPQHF.

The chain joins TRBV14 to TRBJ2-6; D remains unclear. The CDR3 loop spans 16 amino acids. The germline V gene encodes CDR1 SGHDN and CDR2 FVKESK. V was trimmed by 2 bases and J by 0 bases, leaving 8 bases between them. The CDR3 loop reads CASSQSPVSGANVLTF. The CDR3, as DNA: TGTGCCAGCAGCCAATCTCCTGTCTCTGGGGCCAACGTCCTGACTTTC.

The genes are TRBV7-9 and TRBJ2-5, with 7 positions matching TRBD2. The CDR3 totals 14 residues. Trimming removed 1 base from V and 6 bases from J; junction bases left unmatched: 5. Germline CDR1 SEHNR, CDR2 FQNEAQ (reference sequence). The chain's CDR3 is CASSLGLAEKTQYF. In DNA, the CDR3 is TGTGCCAGCAGCTTAGGGCTAGCGGAAAAGACCCAGTACTTC.